This TCR beta chain was captured in a study of blood T cell repertoires in COVID-19. Study-wide context: Italy, Spain and the United States were the sources of the convalescent and acute COVID-19 samples. T cells, B-cell-depleted T cells, or PBMCs supplied cDNA or gDNA.

The germline CDR1 and CDR2 sequences are SNHLY and FYNNEI. The CDR3 consists of 13 residues. V was shortened by 10 bases and J by 1 base, with 13 bases between the two germline ends. Original analysis: Counts of nucleated cells, estimated from reference gene primer amplification, were obtained. The data were produced by immunoSEQ multiplex PCR, yet TCRdb's version contains in-frame clones alone and is incomplete. V, J and clone size are taken as reported in that table, and D and trimming were inferred from the DNA itself. The profile covers more than 45,000 clones, with 90% appearing a single time and roughly 9.7% taken by the ten largest.

This sequence joins TRBV2 and TRBJ1-1, with D hard to call. The sequence was obtained from a woman aged 80 or over with acute or convalescent COVID-19. Sequencing was done on a sample of peripheral blood. CDR3 DNA sequence: TGTGCCACCAAGAGATTGCCGAACACTGAAGCTTTCTTT. Amino acid sequence: CATKRLPNTEAFF.